This T cell receptor (beta chain) was retrieved from a study of blood T cell repertoires in COVID-19. In the study overall: Spain, Italy and the United States supplied samples that represented acute and convalescent COVID-19.

Patients in Seattle were enrolled during active infection, then followed longitudinally. Authors' analysis steps: Quantification of nucleated cells was approximated via reference gene primer amplification. Profiling relied on immunoSEQ multiplex PCR, and the TCRdb table lists in-frame clones only, not all of them. The V and J calls and clone size are taken from that table; D and trimming were inferred from the DNA. The table shows about 420,000 clones, with about 90% occurring only once. The sample taken for sequencing was peripheral blood. The clonotype was recovered from a man aged 18-30 years with COVID-19, enrolled during active disease.

The CDR3 protein is CSVPYSFVPHSGNTIYF. The CDR3 DNA reads as TGCAGCGTTCCCTACTCTTTCGTACCTCACTCTGGAAACACCATATATTTT. The J gene is TRBJ1-3, the V gene TRBV29-1; the D is unclear. Per the germline V gene, CDR1 is SQVTM and CDR2 is ANQGSEA. This CDR3 contains 17 residues. V gave up 5 bases and J gave up 0 bases, with 20 bases separating them.